Described below is a single T cell receptor beta chain sequence and its context. CDR1 is KGHSH and CDR2 is LQKENI in the germline V gene. Between the trimmed V and J ends, which lost 5 bases and 0 bases, there was a span of 16 bases. The CDR3 consists of 16 residues. This record comes from a study of blood T cell repertoires in COVID-19. For the study at large: Specimens from acute and convalescent COVID-19 originated in the United States, Italy and Spain. From T cells, B-cell-depleted T cells, or PBMCs came the material, which was cDNA or gDNA.

The method was immunoSEQ multiplex PCR; TCRdb's version includes in-frame clones alone and lacks a portion of them. The sample holds roughly 80,000 clones, 81% seen once. The receptor comes from an elderly man with acute or convalescent COVID-19. This chain uses TRBV18 with TRBJ1-1, with D maybe TRBD1 (6 bases). Sequencing was performed on peripheral blood. CDR3 nucleotide sequence: TGTGCCAGCTCATCGCCGGCAGGGGCTATGAACACTGAAGCTTTCTTT. Translated, it gives CASSSPAGAMNTEAFF.